These 13 T cell receptor beta chains originate from one sample sequenced in a study of cytotoxic CD8 clonotypes in ibrutinib-treated CLL. Sequencing was performed with immunoSEQ multiplex PCR; in TCRdb, only in-frame clones are kept and a portion is missing. The data show roughly 28,000 clones, approximately 60% seen once. Sequences were derived from PBMCs, sampled before ibrutinib treatment. These receptors all come from a human donor with chronic lymphocytic leukemia.

The rearrangement joins TRBV6-5 to TRBJ2-5, with D perhaps TRBD2 (6 bases). From germline, CDR1 is MNHEY and CDR2 SVGAGI. The CDR3 covers 11 residues. Trimming stripped 6 bases from V and 5 bases from J, with 7 bases between. The CDR3: CASRRGETQYF. The CDR3 DNA reads as TGTGCCAGCAGACGGGGGGAGACCCAGTACTTC.

V usage is TRBV5-1 and J usage is TRBJ2-7, with TRBD1 as a possible D gene (6 bases). V lost 0 bases and J lost 0, with 19 bases in between. The germline CDR1 and CDR2 sequences are SGHRS and YFSETQ. This CDR3 region has 18 residues. CDR3 protein: CASSLARGFTGISYEQYF. The CDR3 nucleotides are TGCGCCAGCAGCTTGGCCAGGGGTTTTACAGGAATCTCCTACGAGCAGTACTTC.

This sequence joins TRBV5-1 and TRBJ1-2; 10 positions match TRBD1. Germline CDR1 and CDR2: SGHRS and YFSETQ. The CDR3 contains 16 residues. Losses at the gene ends were 0 bases for V and 4 bases for J; bases not matched to a gene: 6. CDR3 sequence reads: CASSLGETGGTYGYTF. The CDR3 nucleotides are TGCGCCAGCAGCTTGGGTGAGACAGGGGGCACCTATGGCTACACCTTC.

V gene TRBV30 combines with J gene TRBJ2-7; tentative D call: TRBD2 (6 bases). From germline, CDR1 is GTSNPN and CDR2 SVGIG (reference sequence). V lost 0 bases and J lost 11, with 11 bases in between. CDR3 length: 11 amino acids. CDR3 residues: CAWSVPGEEYF. The CDR3 region has the DNA TGTGCCTGGAGTGTACCTGGGGAGGAGTACTTC. The full variable domain, with the rest looked up from reference TRBV30 and TRBJ2-7, is SQTIHQWPATLVQPVGSPLSLECTVEGTSNPNLYWYRQAAGRGLQLLFYSVGIGQISSEVPQNLSASRPQDRQFILSSKKLLLSDSGFYLCAWSVPGEEYFGPGTRLTVT.

The rearrangement links TRBV11-2 to TRBJ1-3; tentative D call: TRBD1 (6 bases). V lost 7 bases, J lost 0 bases, and 22 bases lay in between. This CDR3 is 18 amino acids long. Germline V gene lookup returns CDR1 SGHAT and CDR2 FQNNGV. DNA for the CDR3: TGTGCCAGCACCTCCCCAACTAAACAGGGTCCCTCTGGAAACACCATATATTTT. Its translation is CASTSPTKQGPSGNTIYF.

The chain uses TRBV5-1 and TRBJ2-5; 12 nucleotides line up with TRBD2. Germline V gene sequence: CDR1 SGHRS, CDR2 YFSETQ. The CDR3 contains 16 residues. The trim removed 0 bases at V and 5 bases at J, leaving 5 bases unmatched. CDR3 loop: CASSLGSLAGGETQYF. CDR3 nucleotide sequence: TGCGCCAGCAGCTTGGGGTCCCTAGCGGGAGGGGAGACCCAGTACTTC.

The sample holds a few counts of this clone. The rearrangement uses TRBV4-1 and TRBJ1-2; D call uncertain. The germline V gene encodes CDR1 MGHRA and CDR2 YSYEKL. V gave up 1 base and J gave up 11 bases, with 14 bases separating them. This CDR3 has 13 residues. CDR3 loop: CASSQVSAVGYTF. CDR3 nucleotide sequence: TGCGCCAGCAGCCAAGTCAGCGCCGTGGGATACACCTTC.

By share of the sample, this clone is medium-sized. V and J are TRBV5-1 and TRBJ1-1, with 9 bases aligning to TRBD1. This CDR3 has 15 amino acids. After removal of 1 base from V and 6 bases from J, the junction contained 7 bases not matched to a gene. The germline V gene has CDR1 SGHRS and CDR2 YFSETQ. The CDR3 loop is CASSLPQGASSEAFF. Here the CDR3 DNA reads TGCGCCAGCAGCTTGCCACAGGGGGCGAGCTCTGAAGCTTTCTTT.

The chain recombines TRBV15 with TRBJ1-4; TRBD1 might be the D (5 bases). Per the germline V gene, CDR1 is LNHNV and CDR2 is YYDKDF (reference sequence). V lost 1 base and J lost 8, with 14 bases in between. The CDR3 is 15 amino acids. The CDR3 here is CATSRVGDSGEKLFF. CDR3 in DNA: TGTGCCACCAGCAGAGTCGGGGACTCGGGGGAAAAACTGTTTTTT.

The chain employs TRBV9 and TRBJ1-3; tentatively, D is TRBD1 (5 bases). The CDR3 sequence is 12 residues long. The germline V gene has CDR1 SGDLS and CDR2 YYNGEE. The V and J ends lost 7 bases and 4 bases respectively, with 9 bases between them. CDR3 region: CASSRTGNTIYF. The CDR3, as DNA: TGTGCCAGCTCCAGGACAGGAAACACCATATATTTT.

The V gene is TRBV19, the J gene TRBJ1-3; 7 nucleotides line up with TRBD1. The length of the CDR3 is 12 residues. Looked up from germline, CDR1 is LNHDA and CDR2 is SQIVND (reference sequence). Trimming cost V 6 bases and J 8 bases; bases outside gene matches: 4. The CDR3 sequence: CASSHQGDTIYF. The CDR3 DNA follows: TGTGCCAGTAGCCATCAGGGGGACACCATATATTTT.

This sequence joins TRBV7-9 and TRBJ2-7; D gene ambiguous. There are 12 residues in the CDR3. The ends were cut back, 3 bases at V and 2 bases at J, with 5 bases in the middle. Germline V CDR1 and CDR2: SEHNR, FQNEAQ (reference sequence). CDR3 sequence (DNA): TGTGCCAGCAGCTTTGGTGCCTACGAGCAGTACTTC. Residues: CASSFGAYEQYF.

This rearrangement joins TRBV4-1 to TRBJ2-3; D ambiguous. Germline V CDR1 and CDR2: MGHRA, YSYEKL. With 1 base removed from V and 6 bases from J, the gap between germline ends came to 17 bases. This CDR3 spans 16 amino acids. CDR3 region: CASSQASGPLRDTQYF. CDR3 DNA: TGCGCCAGCAGCCAAGCCTCCGGGCCCCTCCGGGATACGCAGTATTTT.